A few counts support the clone carrying this T cell receptor (beta chain). What it binds is unknown. The sample comes from a study of beta chain features in type 1 diabetes. Study conclusions and caveats: Shortening of TCRB CDR3s, moderate but significant, appeared in all four CD4+ subsets of Type 1 diabetes patients. Patients' naive, central memory and Treg TCRB repertoires seemed closer to one another than those of healthy donors.

Expressed TCRB transcripts were sequenced after all isolated RNA was converted to cDNA. Profiling relied on immunoSEQ multiplex PCR, and the TCRdb table lists in-frame clones only, not all of them. The sample includes nearly 350,000 clones, approximately 9.7% seen only once; the top ten take 1%. Per the germline V gene, CDR1 is MGHDK and CDR2 is SYGVNS. Between the trimmed V and J ends, which lost 5 bases and 1 base, there was a span of 8 bases. This CDR3 is built from 13 residues. Central memory, naive, regulatory and stem cell-like memory CD4+ cells were sorted by CD45RO/CCR7/CD25/CD127/CD95/CD27. This sequence was found in a man between 25 and 39 years old with type 1 diabetes. The gene calls are TRBV25-1 and TRBJ1-1; TRBD1 might be the D (5 bases). Sequencing was carried out using central memory CD4+ T cells from blood. CDR3 sequence (DNA): TGTGCCAGCAGTAACAGGAAGAACACTGAAGCTTTCTTT. Translation: CASSNRKNTEAFF.